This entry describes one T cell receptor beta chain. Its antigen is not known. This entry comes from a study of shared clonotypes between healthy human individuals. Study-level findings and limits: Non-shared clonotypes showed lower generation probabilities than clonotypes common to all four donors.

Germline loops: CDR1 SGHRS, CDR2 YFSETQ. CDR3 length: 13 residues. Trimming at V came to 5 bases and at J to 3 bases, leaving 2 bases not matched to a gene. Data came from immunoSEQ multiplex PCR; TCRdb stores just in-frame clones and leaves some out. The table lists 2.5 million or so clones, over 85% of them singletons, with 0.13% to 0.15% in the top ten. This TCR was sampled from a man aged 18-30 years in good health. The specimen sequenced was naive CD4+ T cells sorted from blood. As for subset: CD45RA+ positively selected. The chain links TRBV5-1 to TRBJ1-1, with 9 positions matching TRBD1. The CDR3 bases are TGCGCCAGCAGACAGGGGGCGGACACTGAAGCTTTCTTT. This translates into CASRQGADTEAFF.